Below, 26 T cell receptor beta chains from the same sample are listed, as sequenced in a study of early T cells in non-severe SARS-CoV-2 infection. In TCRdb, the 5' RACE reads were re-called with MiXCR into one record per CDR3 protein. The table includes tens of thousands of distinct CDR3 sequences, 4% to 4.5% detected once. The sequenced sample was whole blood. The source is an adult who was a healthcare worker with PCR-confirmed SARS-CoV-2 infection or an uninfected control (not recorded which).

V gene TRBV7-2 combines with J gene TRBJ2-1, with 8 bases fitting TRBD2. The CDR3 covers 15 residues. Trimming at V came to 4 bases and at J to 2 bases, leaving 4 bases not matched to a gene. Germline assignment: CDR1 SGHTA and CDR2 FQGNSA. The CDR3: CASSSTSGTYNEQFF. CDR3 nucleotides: TGTGCCAGCAGCTCCACTAGCGGAACCTACAATGAGCAGTTCTTC.

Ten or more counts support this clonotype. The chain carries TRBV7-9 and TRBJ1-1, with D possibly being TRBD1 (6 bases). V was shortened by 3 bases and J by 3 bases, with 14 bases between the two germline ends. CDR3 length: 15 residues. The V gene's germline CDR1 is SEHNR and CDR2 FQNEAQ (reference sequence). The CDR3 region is CASSFSGTTYTEAFF. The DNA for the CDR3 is TGTGCCAGCAGCTTTTCCGGGACAACATACACTGAAGCTTTCTTT.

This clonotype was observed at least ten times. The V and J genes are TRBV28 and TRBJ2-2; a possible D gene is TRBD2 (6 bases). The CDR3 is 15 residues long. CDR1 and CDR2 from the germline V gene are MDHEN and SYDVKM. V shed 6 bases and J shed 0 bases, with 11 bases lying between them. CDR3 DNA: TGTGCCAGCAGCTTCCGGAGGGCGAACACCGGGGAGCTGTTTTTT. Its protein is CASSFRRANTGELFF.

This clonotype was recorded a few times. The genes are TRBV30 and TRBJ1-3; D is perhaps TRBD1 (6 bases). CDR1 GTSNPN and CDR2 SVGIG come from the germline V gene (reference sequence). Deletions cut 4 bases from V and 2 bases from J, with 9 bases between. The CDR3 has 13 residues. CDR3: CAWNWGPGNTIYF. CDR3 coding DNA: TGTGCCTGGAATTGGGGGCCTGGAAACACCATATATTTT.

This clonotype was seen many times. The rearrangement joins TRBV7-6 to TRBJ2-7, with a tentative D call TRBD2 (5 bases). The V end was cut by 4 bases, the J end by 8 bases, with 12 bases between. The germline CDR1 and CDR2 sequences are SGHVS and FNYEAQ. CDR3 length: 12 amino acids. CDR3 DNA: TGTGCCAGCAGCTCGGAGTCGGGAAAGCAGTACTTC. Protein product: CASSSESGKQYF.

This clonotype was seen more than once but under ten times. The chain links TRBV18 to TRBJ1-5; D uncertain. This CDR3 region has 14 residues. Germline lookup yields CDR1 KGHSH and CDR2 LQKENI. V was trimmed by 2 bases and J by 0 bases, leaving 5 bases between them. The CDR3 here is CASSPGYSNQPQHF. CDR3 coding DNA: TGTGCCAGCTCACCAGGATATAGCAATCAGCCCCAGCATTTT.

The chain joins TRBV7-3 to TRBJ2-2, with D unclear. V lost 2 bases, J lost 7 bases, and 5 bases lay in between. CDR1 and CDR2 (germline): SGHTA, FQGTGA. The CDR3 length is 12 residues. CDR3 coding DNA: TGTGCCAGCAGCTTACAGATCGGGGAGCTGTTTTTT. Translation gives CASSLQIGELFF.

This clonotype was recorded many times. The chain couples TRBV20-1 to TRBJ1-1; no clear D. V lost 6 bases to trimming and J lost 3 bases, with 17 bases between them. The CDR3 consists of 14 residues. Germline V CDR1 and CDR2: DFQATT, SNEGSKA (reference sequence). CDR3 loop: CSAGPRLVDTEAFF. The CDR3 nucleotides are TGCAGTGCCGGGCCGAGGTTGGTGGACACTGAAGCTTTCTTT.

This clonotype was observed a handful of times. The CDR3 nucleotides read TGTGCCAGCAGCCAAGGCGAAGGAAACACCATATATTTT. It encodes CASSQGEGNTIYF. The J gene is TRBJ1-3, the V gene TRBV3-1, with D unclear. Trimming took off 1 base at V and 4 bases at J, with 5 bases between the two ends. Germline V gives CDR1 LGHDT, CDR2 YNNKEL (reference sequence). The CDR3 is made up of 13 amino acids.

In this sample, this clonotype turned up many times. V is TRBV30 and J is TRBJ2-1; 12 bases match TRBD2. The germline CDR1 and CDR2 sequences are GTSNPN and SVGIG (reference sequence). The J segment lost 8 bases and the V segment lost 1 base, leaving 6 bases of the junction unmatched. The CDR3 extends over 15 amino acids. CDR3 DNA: TGTGCCTGGAGTGGGACTAGCGGGATTGGGGATGAGCAGTTCTTC. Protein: CAWSGTSGIGDEQFF.

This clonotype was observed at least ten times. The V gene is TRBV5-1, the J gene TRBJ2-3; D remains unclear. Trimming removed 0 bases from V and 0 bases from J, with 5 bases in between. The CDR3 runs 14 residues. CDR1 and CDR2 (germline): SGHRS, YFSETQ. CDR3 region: CASSLEQSTDTQYF. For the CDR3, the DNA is TGCGCCAGCAGCTTGGAACAGAGCACAGATACGCAGTATTTT.

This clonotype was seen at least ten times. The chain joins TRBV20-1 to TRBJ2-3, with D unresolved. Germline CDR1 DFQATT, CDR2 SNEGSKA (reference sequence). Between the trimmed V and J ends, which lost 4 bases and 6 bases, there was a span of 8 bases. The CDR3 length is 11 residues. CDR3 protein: CSANKEDTQYF. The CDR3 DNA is TGCAGTGCTAACAAGGAGGATACGCAGTATTTT.

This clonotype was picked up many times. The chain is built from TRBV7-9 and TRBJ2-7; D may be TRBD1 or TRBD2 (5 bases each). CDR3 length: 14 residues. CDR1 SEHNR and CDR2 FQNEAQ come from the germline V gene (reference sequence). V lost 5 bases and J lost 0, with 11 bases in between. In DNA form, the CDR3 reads TGTGCCAGCAGCCGGGGCAGTACCTCCTACGAGCAGTACTTC. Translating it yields CASSRGSTSYEQYF.

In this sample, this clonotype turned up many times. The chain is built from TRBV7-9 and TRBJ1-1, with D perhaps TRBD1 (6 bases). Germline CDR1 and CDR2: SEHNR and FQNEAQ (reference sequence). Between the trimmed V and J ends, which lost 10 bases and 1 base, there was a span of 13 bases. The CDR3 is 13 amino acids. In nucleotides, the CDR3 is TGTGCCACCCAATGGACAGAGAACACTGAAGCTTTCTTT. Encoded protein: CATQWTENTEAFF.

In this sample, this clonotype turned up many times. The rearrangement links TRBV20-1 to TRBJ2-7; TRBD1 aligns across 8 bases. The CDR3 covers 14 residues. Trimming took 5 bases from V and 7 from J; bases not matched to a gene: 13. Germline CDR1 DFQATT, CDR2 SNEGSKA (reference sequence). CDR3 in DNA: TGCAGTGCTCTGATCGGGACAGGCAGTCGGGAGCAGTACTTC. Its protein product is CSALIGTGSREQYF.

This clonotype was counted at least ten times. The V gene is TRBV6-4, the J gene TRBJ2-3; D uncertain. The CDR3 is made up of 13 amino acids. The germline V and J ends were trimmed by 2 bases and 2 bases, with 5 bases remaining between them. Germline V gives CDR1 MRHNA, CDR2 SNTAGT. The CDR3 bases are TGTGCCAGCAGTGACGACGCCACAGATACGCAGTATTTT. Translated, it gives CASSDDATDTQYF.

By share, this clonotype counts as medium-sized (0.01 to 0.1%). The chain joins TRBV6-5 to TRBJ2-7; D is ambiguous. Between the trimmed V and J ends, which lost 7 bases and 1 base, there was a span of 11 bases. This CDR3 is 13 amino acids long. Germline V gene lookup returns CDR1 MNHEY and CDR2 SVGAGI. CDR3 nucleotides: TGTGCCAGCACTGACCCTAGGTCCTACGAGCAGTACTTC. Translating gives CASTDPRSYEQYF.

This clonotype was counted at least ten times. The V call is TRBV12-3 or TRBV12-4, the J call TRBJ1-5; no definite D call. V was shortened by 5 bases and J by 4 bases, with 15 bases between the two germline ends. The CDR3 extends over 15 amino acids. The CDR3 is CASSPAFGENQPQHF. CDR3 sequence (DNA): TGTGCCAGCAGTCCCGCATTCGGGGAAAATCAGCCCCAGCATTTT.

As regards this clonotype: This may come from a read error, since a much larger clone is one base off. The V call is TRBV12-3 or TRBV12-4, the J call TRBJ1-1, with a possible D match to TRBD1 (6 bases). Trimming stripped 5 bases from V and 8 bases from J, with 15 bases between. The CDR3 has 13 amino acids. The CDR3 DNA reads TGTGCCAGCAGTCTACTAATAGGGGGAGAAGCTTTCTTT. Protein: CASSLLIGGEAFF.

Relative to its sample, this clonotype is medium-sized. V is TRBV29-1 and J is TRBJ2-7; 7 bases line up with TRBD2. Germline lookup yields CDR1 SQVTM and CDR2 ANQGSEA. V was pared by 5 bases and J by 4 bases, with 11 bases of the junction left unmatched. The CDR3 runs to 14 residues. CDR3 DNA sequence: TGCAGCGTTACTATCCTGCGGGAGAGATACGAGCAGTACTTC. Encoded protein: CSVTILRERYEQYF.

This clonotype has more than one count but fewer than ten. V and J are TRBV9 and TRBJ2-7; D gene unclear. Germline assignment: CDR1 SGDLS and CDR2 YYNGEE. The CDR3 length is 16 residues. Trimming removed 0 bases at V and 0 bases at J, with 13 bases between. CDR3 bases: TGTGCCAGCAGCGTAGGAGTAGGCGGCAGCTCCTACGAGCAGTACTTC. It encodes CASSVGVGGSSYEQYF.

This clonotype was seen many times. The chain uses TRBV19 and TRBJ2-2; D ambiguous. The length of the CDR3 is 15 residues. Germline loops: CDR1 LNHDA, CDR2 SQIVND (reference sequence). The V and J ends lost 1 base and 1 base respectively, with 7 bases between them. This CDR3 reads CASSIANRNTGELFF. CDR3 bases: TGTGCCAGTAGTATAGCAAACAGGAACACCGGGGAGCTGTTTTTT.

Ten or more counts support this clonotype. The CDR3 nucleotides read TGTGCCTGGAGTGGATACAGGGGATCTAACTATGGCTACACCTTC. This sequence encodes CAWSGYRGSNYGYTF. The V and J genes are TRBV30 and TRBJ1-2; 7 bases align to TRBD1. The V and J ends lost 1 base and 0 bases, in that order; junction bases with no gene match: 5. Germline lookup yields CDR1 GTSNPN and CDR2 SVGIG (reference sequence). The CDR3 has 15 residues.

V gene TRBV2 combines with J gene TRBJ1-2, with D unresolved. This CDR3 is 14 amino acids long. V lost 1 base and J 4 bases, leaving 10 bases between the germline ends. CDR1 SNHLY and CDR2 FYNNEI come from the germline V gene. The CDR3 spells CASSEVWGSYGYTF. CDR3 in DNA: TGTGCCAGCAGTGAAGTTTGGGGAAGCTATGGCTACACCTTC.

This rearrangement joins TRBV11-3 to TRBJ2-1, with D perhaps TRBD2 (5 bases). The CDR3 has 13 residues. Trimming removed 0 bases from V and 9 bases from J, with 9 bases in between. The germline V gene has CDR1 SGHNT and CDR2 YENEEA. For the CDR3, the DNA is TGTGCCAGCAGCTTAGATATTGAGGGTGAGCAGTTCTTC. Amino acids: CASSLDIEGEQFF.

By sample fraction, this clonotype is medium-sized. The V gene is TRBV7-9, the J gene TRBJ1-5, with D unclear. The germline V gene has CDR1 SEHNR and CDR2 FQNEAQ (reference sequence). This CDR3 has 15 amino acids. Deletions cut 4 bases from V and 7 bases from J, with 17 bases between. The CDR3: CASSSTGPGGQPQHF. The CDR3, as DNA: TGTGCCAGCAGCTCAACGGGTCCCGGTGGACAGCCCCAGCATTTT.